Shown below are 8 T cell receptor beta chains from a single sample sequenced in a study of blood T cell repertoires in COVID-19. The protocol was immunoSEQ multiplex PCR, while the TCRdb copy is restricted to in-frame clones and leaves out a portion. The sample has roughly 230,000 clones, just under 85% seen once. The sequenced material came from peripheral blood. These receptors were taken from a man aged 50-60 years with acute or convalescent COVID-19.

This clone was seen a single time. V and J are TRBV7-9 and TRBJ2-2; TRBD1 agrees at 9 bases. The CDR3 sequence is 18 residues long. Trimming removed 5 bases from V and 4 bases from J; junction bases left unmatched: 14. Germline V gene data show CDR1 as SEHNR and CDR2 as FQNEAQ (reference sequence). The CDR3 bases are TGTGCCAGCAGCCCAACTCTGGTGGGGACAGGGTCCACCGGGGAGCTGTTTTTT. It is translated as CASSPTLVGTGSTGELFF.

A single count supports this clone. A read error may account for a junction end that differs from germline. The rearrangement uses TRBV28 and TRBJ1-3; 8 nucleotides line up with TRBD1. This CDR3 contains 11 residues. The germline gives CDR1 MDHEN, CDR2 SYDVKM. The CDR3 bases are TGTGCCAGCAGTGAGCTCCGGGACAGGCATTTT. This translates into CASSELRDRHF.

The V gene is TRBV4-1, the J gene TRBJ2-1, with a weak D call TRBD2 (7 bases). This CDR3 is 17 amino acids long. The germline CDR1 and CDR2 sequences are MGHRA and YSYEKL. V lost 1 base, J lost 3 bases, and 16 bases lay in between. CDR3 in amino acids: CASSQVGGGGHYNEQFF. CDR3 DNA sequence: TGCGCCAGCAGCCAAGTGGGGGGCGGGGGCCACTACAATGAGCAGTTCTTC.

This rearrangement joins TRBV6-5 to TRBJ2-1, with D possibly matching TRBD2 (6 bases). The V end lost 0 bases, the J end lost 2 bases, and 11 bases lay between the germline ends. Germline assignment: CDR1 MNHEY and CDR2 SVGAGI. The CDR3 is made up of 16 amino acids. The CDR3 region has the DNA TGTGCCAGCAGTTACTCGACGGCGGGGCCCTACAATGAGCAGTTCTTC. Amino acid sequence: CASSYSTAGPYNEQFF.

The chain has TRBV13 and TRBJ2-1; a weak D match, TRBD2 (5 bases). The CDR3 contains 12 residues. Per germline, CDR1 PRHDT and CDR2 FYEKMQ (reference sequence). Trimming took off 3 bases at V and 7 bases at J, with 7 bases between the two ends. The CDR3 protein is CASSLRANEQFF. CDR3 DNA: TGTGCCAGCAGCTTGAGGGCAAATGAGCAGTTCTTC.

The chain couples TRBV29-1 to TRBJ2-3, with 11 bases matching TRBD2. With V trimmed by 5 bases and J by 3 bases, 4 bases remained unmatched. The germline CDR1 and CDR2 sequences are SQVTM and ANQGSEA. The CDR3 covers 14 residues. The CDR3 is CSVSTSGVTDTQYF. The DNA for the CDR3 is TGCAGCGTTTCGACTAGCGGGGTAACAGATACGCAGTATTTT.

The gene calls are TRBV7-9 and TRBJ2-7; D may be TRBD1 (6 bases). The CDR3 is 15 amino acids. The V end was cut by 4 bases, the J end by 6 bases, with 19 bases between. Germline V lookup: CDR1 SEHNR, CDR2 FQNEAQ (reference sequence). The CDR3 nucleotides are TGTGCCAGCAGCTCCTCAACAGGGCCGGGCGGCGAGCAGTACTTC. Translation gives CASSSSTGPGGEQYF.

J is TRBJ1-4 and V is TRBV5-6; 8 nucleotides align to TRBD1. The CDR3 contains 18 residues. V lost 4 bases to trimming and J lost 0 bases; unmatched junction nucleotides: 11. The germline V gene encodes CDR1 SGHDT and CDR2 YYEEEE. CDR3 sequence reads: CASSPEQGDSATNEKLFF. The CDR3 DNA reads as TGTGCCAGCAGCCCGGAACAGGGGGACAGCGCAACTAATGAAAAACTGTTTTTT.